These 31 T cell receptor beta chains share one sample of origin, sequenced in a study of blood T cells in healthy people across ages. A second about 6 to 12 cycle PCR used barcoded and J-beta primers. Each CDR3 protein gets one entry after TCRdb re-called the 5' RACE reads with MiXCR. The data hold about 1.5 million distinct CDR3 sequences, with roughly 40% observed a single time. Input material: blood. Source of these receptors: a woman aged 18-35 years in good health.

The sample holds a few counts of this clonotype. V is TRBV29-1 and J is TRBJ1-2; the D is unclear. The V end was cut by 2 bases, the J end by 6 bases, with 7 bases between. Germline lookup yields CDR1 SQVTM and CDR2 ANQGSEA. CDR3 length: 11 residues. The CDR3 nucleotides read TGCAGCGTTGAAATGGGAAATGGCTACACCTTC. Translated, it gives CSVEMGNGYTF.

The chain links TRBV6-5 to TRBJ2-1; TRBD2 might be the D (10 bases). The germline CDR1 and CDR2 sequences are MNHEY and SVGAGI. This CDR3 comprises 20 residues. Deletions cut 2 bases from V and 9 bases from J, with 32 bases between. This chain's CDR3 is CASSYPRDREASGRSGEQFF. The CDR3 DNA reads TGTGCCAGCAGTTACCCTCGGGACAGGGAGGCTAGCGGGAGATCCGGTGAGCAGTTCTTC.

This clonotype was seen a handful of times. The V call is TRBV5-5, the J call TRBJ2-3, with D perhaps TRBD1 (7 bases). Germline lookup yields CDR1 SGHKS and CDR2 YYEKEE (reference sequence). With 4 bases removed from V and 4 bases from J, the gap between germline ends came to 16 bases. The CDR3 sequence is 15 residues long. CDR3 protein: CASSAVGRGADTQYF. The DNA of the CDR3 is TGTGCCAGCAGCGCCGTCGGCAGGGGGGCAGATACGCAGTATTTT.

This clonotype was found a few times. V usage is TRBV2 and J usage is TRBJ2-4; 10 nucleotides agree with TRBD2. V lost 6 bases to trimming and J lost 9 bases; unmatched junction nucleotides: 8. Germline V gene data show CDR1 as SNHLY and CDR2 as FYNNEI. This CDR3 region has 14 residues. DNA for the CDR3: TGTGCCAGCAGGGCCGGGACTAGCGAGGGCATTCAGTACTTC. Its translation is CASRAGTSEGIQYF.

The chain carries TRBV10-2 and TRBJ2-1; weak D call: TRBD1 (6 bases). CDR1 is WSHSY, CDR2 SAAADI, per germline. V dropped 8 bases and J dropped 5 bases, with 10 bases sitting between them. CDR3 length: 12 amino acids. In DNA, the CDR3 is TGCGCCAGCGCAGGGGTTGACAATGAGCAGTTCTTC. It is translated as CASAGVDNEQFF.

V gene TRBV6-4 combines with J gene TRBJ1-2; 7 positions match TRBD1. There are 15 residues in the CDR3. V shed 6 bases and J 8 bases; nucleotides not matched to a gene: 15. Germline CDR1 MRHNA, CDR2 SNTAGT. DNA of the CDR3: TGTGCCAGCAGGCCCGTCGACAGCCAGGGGGAAGGCTACACCTTC. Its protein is CASRPVDSQGEGYTF.

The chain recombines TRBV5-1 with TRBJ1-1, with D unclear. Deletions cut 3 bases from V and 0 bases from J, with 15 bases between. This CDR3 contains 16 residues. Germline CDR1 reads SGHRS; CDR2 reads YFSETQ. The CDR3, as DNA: TGCGCCAGCAGCTCCGCGGGCCCTGATTTGAACACTGAAGCTTTCTTT. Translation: CASSSAGPDLNTEAFF. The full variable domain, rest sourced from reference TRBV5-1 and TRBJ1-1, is KAGVTQTPRYLIKTRGQQVTLSCSPISGHRSVSWYQQTPGQGLQFLFEYFSETQRNKGNFPGRFSGRQFSNSRSEMNVSTLELGDSALYLCASSSAGPDLNTEAFFGQGTRLTVV.

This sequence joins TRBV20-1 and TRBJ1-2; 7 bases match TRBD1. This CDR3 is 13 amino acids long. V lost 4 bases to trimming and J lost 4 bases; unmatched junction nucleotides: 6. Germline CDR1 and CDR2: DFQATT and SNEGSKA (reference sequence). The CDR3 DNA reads TGCAGTGCTAAGGAAGACAGGGCCTATGGCTACACCTTC. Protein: CSAKEDRAYGYTF.

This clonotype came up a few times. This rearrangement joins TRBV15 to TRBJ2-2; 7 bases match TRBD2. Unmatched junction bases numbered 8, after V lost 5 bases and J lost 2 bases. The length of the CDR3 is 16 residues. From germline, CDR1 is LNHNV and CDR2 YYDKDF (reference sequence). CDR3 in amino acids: CATSARLAVNTGELFF. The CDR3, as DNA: TGTGCCACCAGCGCCCGACTAGCAGTTAACACCGGGGAGCTGTTTTTT.

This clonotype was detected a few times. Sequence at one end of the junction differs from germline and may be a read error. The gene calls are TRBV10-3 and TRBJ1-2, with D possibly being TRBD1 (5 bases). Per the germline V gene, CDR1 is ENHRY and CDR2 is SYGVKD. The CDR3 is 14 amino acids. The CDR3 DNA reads TGTGCCATCAGTTCAAATGACGGCCTTCGGGGCTCCACCTTC. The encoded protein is CAISSNDGLRGSTF.

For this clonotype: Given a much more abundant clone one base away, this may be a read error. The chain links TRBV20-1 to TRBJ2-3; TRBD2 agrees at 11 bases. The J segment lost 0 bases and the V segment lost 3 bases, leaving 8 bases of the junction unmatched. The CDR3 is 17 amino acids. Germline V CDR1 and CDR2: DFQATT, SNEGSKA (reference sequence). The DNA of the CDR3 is TGCAGTGCTAGGTCACTAGCGGGGGTCCCGAGCACAGATACGCAGTATTTT. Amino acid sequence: CSARSLAGVPSTDTQYF.

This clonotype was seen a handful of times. CDR3 DNA: TGTGCCAGCACCCTCGGGGACGGCTATGGCTACACCTTC. Translating it yields CASTLGDGYGYTF. The chain employs TRBV7-9 and TRBJ1-2; tentatively, D is TRBD1 (5 bases). The CDR3 is 13 residues long. The V end lost 7 bases, the J end lost 4 bases, and 13 bases lay between the germline ends. The germline V gene has CDR1 SEHNR and CDR2 FQNEAQ (reference sequence).

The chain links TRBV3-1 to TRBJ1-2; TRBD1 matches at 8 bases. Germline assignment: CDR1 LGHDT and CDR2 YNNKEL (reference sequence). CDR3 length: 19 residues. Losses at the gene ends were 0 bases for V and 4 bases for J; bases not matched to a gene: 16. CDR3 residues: CASSQDLWGQEVESYGYTF. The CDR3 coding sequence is TGTGCCAGCAGCCAAGATCTTTGGGGACAGGAAGTAGAATCCTATGGCTACACCTTC.

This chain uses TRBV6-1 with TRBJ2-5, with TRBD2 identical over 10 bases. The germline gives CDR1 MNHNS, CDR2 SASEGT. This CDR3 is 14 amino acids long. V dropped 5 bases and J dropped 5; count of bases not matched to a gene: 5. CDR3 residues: CASSTNSGRETQYF. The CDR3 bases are TGTGCCAGCAGTACTAATAGCGGGAGGGAGACCCAGTACTTC.

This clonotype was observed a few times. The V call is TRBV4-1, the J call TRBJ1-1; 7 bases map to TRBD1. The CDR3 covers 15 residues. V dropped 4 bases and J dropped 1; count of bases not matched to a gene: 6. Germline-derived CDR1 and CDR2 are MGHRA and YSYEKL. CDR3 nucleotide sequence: TGCGCCAGCAGCCCCCGACAGGGATCGAACACTGAAGCTTTCTTT. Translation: CASSPRQGSNTEAFF.

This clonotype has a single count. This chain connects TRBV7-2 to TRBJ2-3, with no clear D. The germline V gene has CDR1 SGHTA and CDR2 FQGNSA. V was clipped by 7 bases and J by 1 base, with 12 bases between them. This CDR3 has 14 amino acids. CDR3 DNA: TGTGCCAGCACCCATCGGTCTGGCACAGATACGCAGTATTTT. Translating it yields CASTHRSGTDTQYF.

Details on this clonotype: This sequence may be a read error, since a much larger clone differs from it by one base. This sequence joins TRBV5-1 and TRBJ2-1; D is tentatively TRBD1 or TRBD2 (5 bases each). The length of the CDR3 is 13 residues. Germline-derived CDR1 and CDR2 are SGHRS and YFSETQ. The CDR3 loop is CAGSEHGGNEQFF. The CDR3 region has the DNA TGCGCCGGCAGCGAGCATGGGGGCAATGAGCAGTTCTTC.

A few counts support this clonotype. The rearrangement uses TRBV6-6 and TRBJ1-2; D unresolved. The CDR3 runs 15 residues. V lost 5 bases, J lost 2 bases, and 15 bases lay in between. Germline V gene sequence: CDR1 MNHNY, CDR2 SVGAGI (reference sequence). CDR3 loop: CASSRNSPSNYGYTF. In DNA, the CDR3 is TGTGCCAGCAGTAGAAATTCCCCCTCCAACTATGGCTACACCTTC.

The CDR3 reads CASSGPSLAGGTGELFF. CDR3 coding DNA: TGTGCCAGCAGTGGCCCATCACTAGCGGGAGGGACCGGGGAGCTGTTTTTT. This chain connects TRBV6-1 to TRBJ2-2; 13 bases map to TRBD2. CDR1 is MNHNS, CDR2 SASEGT, per germline. The ends lost 4 bases at V and 5 bases at J; junction bases unmatched: 7. The CDR3 has 17 amino acids.

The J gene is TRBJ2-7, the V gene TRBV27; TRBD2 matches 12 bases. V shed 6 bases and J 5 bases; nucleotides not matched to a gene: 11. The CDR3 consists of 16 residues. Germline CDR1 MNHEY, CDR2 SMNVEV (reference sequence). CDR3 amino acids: CASRILAGGPENEQYF. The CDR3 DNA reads TGTGCCAGCAGGATTCTAGCGGGAGGGCCTGAGAACGAGCAGTACTTC.

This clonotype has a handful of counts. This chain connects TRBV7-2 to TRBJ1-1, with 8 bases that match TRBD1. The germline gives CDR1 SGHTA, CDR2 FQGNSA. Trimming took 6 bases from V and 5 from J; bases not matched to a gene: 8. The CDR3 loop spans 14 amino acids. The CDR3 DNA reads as TGTGCCAGCAGAGTAGACAGGGGAAGGACTGAAGCTTTCTTT. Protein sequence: CASRVDRGRTEAFF.

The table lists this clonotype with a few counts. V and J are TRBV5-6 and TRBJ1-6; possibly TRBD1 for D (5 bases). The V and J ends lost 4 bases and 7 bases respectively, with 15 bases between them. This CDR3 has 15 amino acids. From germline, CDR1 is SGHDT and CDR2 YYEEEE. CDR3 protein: CASSPPRGWNSPLHF. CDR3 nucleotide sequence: TGTGCCAGCAGCCCTCCACGGGGGTGGAATTCACCCCTCCACTTT.

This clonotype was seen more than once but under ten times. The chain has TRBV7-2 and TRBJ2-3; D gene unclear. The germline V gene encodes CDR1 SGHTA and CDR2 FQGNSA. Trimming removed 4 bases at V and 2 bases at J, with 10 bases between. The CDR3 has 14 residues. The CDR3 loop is CASSYSVYTDTQYF. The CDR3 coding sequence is TGTGCCAGCAGCTACTCGGTATACACAGATACGCAGTATTTT.

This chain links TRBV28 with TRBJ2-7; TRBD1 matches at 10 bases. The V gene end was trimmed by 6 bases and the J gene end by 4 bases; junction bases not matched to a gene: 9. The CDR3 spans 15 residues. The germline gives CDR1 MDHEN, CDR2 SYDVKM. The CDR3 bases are TGTGCCAGCAGAAACCGAGACAGGGGGCTGTACGAGCAGTACTTC. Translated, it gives CASRNRDRGLYEQYF.

CDR3: CASSRSTGTGGNTEAFF. Written as DNA, the CDR3 is TGTGCCAGCAGCCGAAGTACCGGGACAGGGGGGAACACTGAAGCTTTCTTT. This chain uses TRBV7-9 with TRBJ1-1; 11 nucleotides line up with TRBD1. The V gene's germline CDR1 is SEHNR and CDR2 FQNEAQ (reference sequence). With 5 bases clipped from V and 1 base from J, the junction kept 9 bases outside the gene matches. This CDR3 region has 17 residues.

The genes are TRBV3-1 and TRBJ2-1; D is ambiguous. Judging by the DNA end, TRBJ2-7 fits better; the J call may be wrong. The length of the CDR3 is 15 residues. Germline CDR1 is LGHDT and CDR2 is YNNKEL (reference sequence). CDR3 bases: TGTGCCAGCAGCCAAGCGGCCCTCCACATCCTCGAGCAGTACTTC. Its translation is CASSQAALHILEQYF.

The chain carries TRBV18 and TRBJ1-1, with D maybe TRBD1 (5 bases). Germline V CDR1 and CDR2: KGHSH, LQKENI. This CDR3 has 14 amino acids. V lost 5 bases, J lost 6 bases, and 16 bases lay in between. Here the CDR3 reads CASSIQAGRAEAFF. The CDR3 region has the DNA TGTGCCAGCTCAATCCAGGCAGGGCGCGCTGAAGCTTTCTTT.

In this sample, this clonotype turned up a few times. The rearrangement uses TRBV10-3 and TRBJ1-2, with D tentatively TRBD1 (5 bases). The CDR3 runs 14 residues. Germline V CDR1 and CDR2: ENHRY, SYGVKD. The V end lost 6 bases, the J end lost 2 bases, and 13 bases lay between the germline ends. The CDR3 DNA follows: TGTGCCATCAGCTTCAACGGGGCGAACTATGGCTACACCTTC. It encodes CAISFNGANYGYTF.

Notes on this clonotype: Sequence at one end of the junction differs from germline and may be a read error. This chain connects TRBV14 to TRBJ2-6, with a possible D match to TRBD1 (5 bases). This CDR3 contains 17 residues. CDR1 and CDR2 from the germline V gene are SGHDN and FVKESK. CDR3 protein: CAGSHIDSLPGANVLTF. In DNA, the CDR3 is TGTGCCGGCAGCCACATTGACAGCCTCCCTGGGGCCAACGTCCTGACTTTC.

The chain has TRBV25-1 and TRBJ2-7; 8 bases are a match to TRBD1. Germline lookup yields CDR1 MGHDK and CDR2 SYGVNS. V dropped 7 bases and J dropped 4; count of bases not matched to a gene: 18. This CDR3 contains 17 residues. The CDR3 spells CASIGQGASPSTYEQYF. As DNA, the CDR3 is TGTGCCAGCATAGGACAGGGTGCATCCCCATCCACTTACGAGCAGTACTTC.

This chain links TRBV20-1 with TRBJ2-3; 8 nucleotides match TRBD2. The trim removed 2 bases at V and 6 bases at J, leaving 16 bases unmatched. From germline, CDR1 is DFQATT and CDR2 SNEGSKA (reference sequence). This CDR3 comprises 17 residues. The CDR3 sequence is CSARRPGLGSGVDTQYF. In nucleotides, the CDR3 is TGCAGTGCTAGAAGGCCGGGACTAGGCTCGGGAGTGGATACGCAGTATTTT.